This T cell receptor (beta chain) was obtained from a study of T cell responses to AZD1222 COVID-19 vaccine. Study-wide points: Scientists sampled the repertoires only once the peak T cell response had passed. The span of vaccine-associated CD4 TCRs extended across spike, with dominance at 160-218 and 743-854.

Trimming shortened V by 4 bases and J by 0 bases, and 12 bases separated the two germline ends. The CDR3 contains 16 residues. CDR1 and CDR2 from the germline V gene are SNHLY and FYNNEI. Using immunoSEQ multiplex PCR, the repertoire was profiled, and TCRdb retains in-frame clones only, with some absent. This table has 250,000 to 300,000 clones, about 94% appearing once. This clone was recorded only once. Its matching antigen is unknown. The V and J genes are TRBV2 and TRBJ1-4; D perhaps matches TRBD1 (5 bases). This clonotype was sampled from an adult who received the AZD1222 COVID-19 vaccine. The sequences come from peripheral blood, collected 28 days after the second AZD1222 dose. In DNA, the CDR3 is TGTGCCAGCAGTGGGGGGACCGGTGCAACTAATGAAAAACTGTTTTTT. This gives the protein CASSGGTGATNEKLFF.